A single sample gave rise to the 29 T cell receptor beta chains below, sequenced in a study of CD8 T cells in ankylosing spondylitis. Study-level results: A TCR beta motif of fewer than ten highly homologous variants seemed to mark ankylosing spondylitis blood.

TCRdb re-analysed the 5' RACE reads in MiXCR, keeping a single row per CDR3 protein. This table has 450,000 to 550,000 distinct CDR3 sequences, roughly 5.2% appearing once. The antigens these receptors bind are not known. Sequencing input: blood, either unsorted or a sorted T cell fraction (not recorded which). The receptors were sampled from a male donor with ankylosing spondylitis.

This clonotype was counted at least ten times. The chain joins TRBV9 to TRBJ2-7; the D gene is possibly TRBD1 (6 bases). V was shortened by 4 bases and J by 2 bases, with 16 bases between the two germline ends. The CDR3 consists of 15 residues. Per the germline V gene, CDR1 is SGDLS and CDR2 is YYNGEE. The CDR3 bases are TGTGCCAGCAGCCCAGCCCCACAGGGTGCCTACGAGCAGTACTTC. Translating gives CASSPAPQGAYEQYF.

There are many counts of this clonotype. This sequence joins TRBV6-2 or TRBV6-3 and TRBJ2-1; no reliable D call. V was pared by 4 bases and J by 6 bases, with 7 bases between. Per germline, CDR1 MNHEY and CDR2 SVGEGT. CDR3 length: 12 residues. The DNA of the CDR3 is TGTGCCAGCAGTTTAGAGGTCAATGAGCAGTTCTTC. This sequence encodes CASSLEVNEQFF.

This chain uses TRBV6-5 with TRBJ2-5; TRBD1 aligns across 12 bases. Germline V CDR1 and CDR2: MNHEY, SVGAGI. With 3 bases clipped from V and 5 bases from J, the junction kept 10 bases outside the gene matches. The CDR3 is 17 residues long. The CDR3 sequence: CASSYYEGTGGRETQYF. CDR3 DNA sequence: TGTGCCAGCAGTTATTACGAGGGGACAGGGGGCCGCGAGACCCAGTACTTC.

This clonotype has more than one count but fewer than ten. The chain uses TRBV20-1 and TRBJ2-2, with a tentative D call TRBD2 (5 bases). CDR1 and CDR2 from the germline V gene are DFQATT and SNEGSKA (reference sequence). The V end was cut by 3 bases, the J end by 1 base, with 9 bases between. CDR3 length equals 14 residues. CDR3 region: CSASYGMNTGELFF. CDR3 in DNA: TGCAGTGCTAGTTACGGGATGAACACCGGGGAGCTGTTTTTT.

This clonotype was seen at least ten times. CDR3 bases: TGTGCCAGCAGCTTAGAAGATAACACCGGGGAGCTGTTTTTT. Translation gives CASSLEDNTGELFF. The chain employs TRBV13 and TRBJ2-2; D is unclear. V was shortened by 1 base and J by 2 bases, with 5 bases between the two germline ends. The CDR3 runs 14 residues. CDR1 is PRHDT and CDR2 is FYEKMQ in the germline V gene (reference sequence).

This clonotype was counted many times. The rearrangement uses TRBV5-1 and TRBJ1-1; D is possibly TRBD1 (5 bases). The CDR3 consists of 14 residues. Trimming took 4 bases from V and 6 from J, leaving 16 bases between them. Germline V CDR1 and CDR2: SGHRS, YFSETQ. The CDR3 sequence is CASSTAQGTSEAFF. Written as DNA, the CDR3 is TGCGCCAGCAGCACGGCTCAGGGTACGTCTGAAGCTTTCTTT.

At least ten counts were recorded for this clonotype. This rearrangement joins TRBV29-1 to TRBJ2-7; 7 bases line up with TRBD2. Unmatched junction bases numbered 3, after V lost 4 bases and J lost 3 bases. Germline loops: CDR1 SQVTM, CDR2 ANQGSEA. CDR3 length: 12 residues. CDR3 nucleotide sequence: TGCAGCGTTGTGGCGGGGGACTACGAGCAGTACTTC. Its translation: CSVVAGDYEQYF.

This rearrangement joins TRBV7-2 to TRBJ2-3; D is perhaps TRBD1 (5 bases). CDR3 size: 15 residues. Germline CDR1 is SGHTA and CDR2 is FQGNSA. Trimming left V 1 base short and J 4 bases short, with 12 bases between. CDR3: CASSLDGARSDTQYF. CDR3 DNA sequence: TGTGCCAGCAGCTTAGATGGGGCTAGATCAGATACGCAGTATTTT.

This clonotype appeared a few times. The rearrangement uses TRBV11-2 and TRBJ2-6; D possibly matches TRBD1 or TRBD2 (5 bases each). Germline values: CDR1 SGHAT, CDR2 FQNNGV. The CDR3 extends over 19 amino acids. Trimming cost V 6 bases and J 4 bases, with 25 bases left between them. Written as DNA, the CDR3 is TGTGCCAGCAGATCCCTCAGGGAGACGCATCCCCCCGGGGCCAACGTCCTGACTTTC. Protein product: CASRSLRETHPPGANVLTF.

This clonotype was recorded at least ten times. The chain recombines TRBV5-1 with TRBJ2-5; D could derive from TRBD1 or TRBD2 (5 bases each). The V end lost 4 bases, the J end lost 4 bases, and 17 bases lay between the germline ends. CDR3 length: 15 residues. Germline CDR1 SGHRS, CDR2 YFSETQ. CDR3 bases: TGCGCCAGCAGCAGAAGAGGGGCCTCAGGAGAGACCCAGTACTTC. This encodes CASSRRGASGETQYF.

This clonotype was seen only a few times. The genes are TRBV6-2 or TRBV6-3 and TRBJ2-5; 11 bases fit TRBD2. Germline V gives CDR1 MNHEY, CDR2 SVGEGT. This CDR3 contains 16 residues. Trimming at V came to 8 bases and at J to 4 bases, leaving 12 bases not matched to a gene. The CDR3 sequence is CASGLAGGPYGETQYF. The CDR3 DNA is TGTGCCAGCGGATTAGCGGGGGGGCCGTATGGAGAGACCCAGTACTTC.

This clonotype was seen ten or more times. The chain is built from TRBV4-3 and TRBJ1-1; 8 positions match TRBD1. The CDR3 totals 14 residues. In germline, CDR1 is LGHNA, CDR2 YSLEER. V lost 1 base and J lost 11; bases outside the gene matches: 9. Written as DNA, the CDR3 is TGCGCCAGCAGCCAAGGGATGGACAGGGCAGGCGCTTTCTTT. Residues: CASSQGMDRAGAFF.

This clonotype was counted at least ten times. The rearrangement uses TRBV12-5 and TRBJ2-1; D is possibly TRBD1 or TRBD2 (5 bases each). Trimming removed 6 bases from V and 1 base from J, with 10 bases in between. This CDR3 region has 14 residues. Germline values: CDR1 LGHNT, CDR2 FRNRAP. The CDR3 coding sequence is TGTGCTAGTGGCCTCTGGGGGTCCTACAATGAGCAGTTCTTC. Translation: CASGLWGSYNEQFF.

The V call is TRBV4-2, the J call TRBJ2-5; TRBD2 agrees at 9 bases. The CDR3 is 16 residues long. The germline gives CDR1 LGHNA, CDR2 YNFKEQ. The trim removed 0 bases at V and 2 bases at J, leaving 4 bases unmatched. The CDR3 region is CASSQERREGQETQYF. The CDR3 nucleotides are TGTGCCAGCAGCCAAGAGCGGCGGGAGGGTCAAGAGACCCAGTACTTC.

This clonotype was counted at least ten times. CDR3 residues: CASSGPGLLNEQFF. The CDR3 DNA follows: TGTGCCAGCAGTGGACCGGGACTTCTCAATGAGCAGTTCTTC. The chain uses TRBV12-3 or TRBV12-4 and TRBJ2-1; tentative D call: TRBD2 (6 bases). The CDR3 consists of 14 residues. V was pared by 5 bases and J by 6 bases, with 14 bases between.

This clonotype has at least ten counts. The junction does not match germline at one end; this may be a read error. This chain links TRBV5-1 with TRBJ2-3, with 10 bases identical to TRBD2. The germline CDR1 and CDR2 sequences are SGHRS and YFSETQ. The CDR3 consists of 14 residues. The CDR3 DNA sequence: TGTGCCAGCAGCTCGGGACTAGCGACAGATACGCAGTATTTT. Its protein product is CASSSGLATDTQYF.

This rearrangement joins TRBV10-3 to TRBJ2-1, with 8 positions matching TRBD2. The CDR3 covers 17 residues. Trimming at V came to 11 bases and at J to 0 bases, leaving 15 bases not matched to a gene. Germline V gives CDR1 ENHRY, CDR2 SYGVKD. Here the CDR3 reads CAACRASGSSSYNEQFF. The CDR3 region has the DNA TGTGCCGCCTGCAGGGCTAGCGGGTCGAGCTCCTACAATGAGCAGTTCTTC.

This clonotype appeared many times. The chain carries TRBV20-1 and TRBJ1-5; TRBD1 aligns across 10 bases. Germline CDR1 is DFQATT and CDR2 is SNEGSKA (reference sequence). V trimming: 5 bases; J trimming: 7 bases; junction bases outside the gene matches: 5. The CDR3 totals 13 residues. CDR3 loop: CSAGRTGGQPQHF. CDR3 DNA: TGCAGTGCTGGTAGGACAGGGGGACAGCCCCAGCATTTT.

This clonotype came up many times. The rearrangement uses TRBV5-1 and TRBJ1-1, with D possibly TRBD1 on 6 matching bases. The germline V gene has CDR1 SGHRS and CDR2 YFSETQ. V lost 3 bases to trimming and J lost 0 bases, with 15 bases between them. CDR3 length: 16 amino acids. The CDR3 loop is CASSSRPGQMNTEAFF. The CDR3 nucleotides are TGCGCCAGCAGCTCTAGGCCGGGACAAATGAACACTGAAGCTTTCTTT.

This clonotype was counted ten times or more. The chain uses TRBV5-6 and TRBJ2-5; unclear D gene. V shed 4 bases and J shed 2 bases, with 15 bases lying between them. Germline V gene data show CDR1 as SGHDT and CDR2 as YYEEEE. This CDR3 region has 15 residues. The CDR3 DNA reads TGTGCCAGCAGCCGGATGGGCACCTTTCAAGAGACCCAGTACTTC. Amino acid sequence: CASSRMGTFQETQYF.

This clonotype was detected ten times or more. The genes are TRBV18 and TRBJ2-7; a possible D gene is TRBD2 (5 bases). Germline-derived CDR1 and CDR2 are KGHSH and LQKENI. This CDR3 contains 13 residues. V was pared by 3 bases and J by 3 bases, with 9 bases between. Here the CDR3 reads CASSPGAIYEQYF. The DNA for the CDR3 is TGTGCCAGCTCACCGGGAGCGATCTACGAGCAGTACTTC.

Points on this clonotype: This may be a read error: a much more frequent sequence differs by one nucleotide. This chain joins TRBV29-1 and TRBJ2-1, with D maybe TRBD1 (6 bases). The CDR3 length is 14 residues. The germline V gene has CDR1 SQVTM and CDR2 ANQGSEA. V was shortened by 7 bases and J by 0 bases, with 13 bases between the two germline ends. CDR3 region: CSARGQHSYNEQFF. Written as DNA, the CDR3 is TGCAGCGCTAGGGGACAACACTCCTACAATGAGCAGTTCTTC.

There are many counts of this clonotype. The CDR3 here is CSAREANEQYF. Here the CDR3 DNA reads TGCAGTGCTAGGGAGGCAAACGAGCAGTACTTC. The V and J genes are TRBV20-1 and TRBJ2-7, with D perhaps TRBD2 (5 bases). CDR1 is DFQATT and CDR2 is SNEGSKA in the germline V gene (reference sequence). The CDR3 extends over 11 amino acids. The V and J ends lost 3 bases and 5 bases respectively, with 8 bases between them.

The chain uses TRBV4-3 and TRBJ2-3; the D gene is possibly TRBD2 (6 bases). This CDR3 has 19 residues. Deletions cut 3 bases from V and 1 base from J, with 23 bases between. Germline V gene data show CDR1 as LGHNA and CDR2 as YSLEER. CDR3 DNA: TGCGCCAGCAGCCAGCACCACAAATCTTCTAGCGAATGCACAGATACGCAGTATTTT. Its protein product is CASSQHHKSSSECTDTQYF.

This clonotype was recorded at least ten times. The chain carries TRBV27 and TRBJ2-7, with TRBD1 identical over 8 bases. Germline-derived CDR1 and CDR2 are MNHEY and SMNVEV (reference sequence). There are 15 residues in the CDR3. V was pared by 4 bases and J by 0 bases, with 5 bases of the junction left unmatched. CDR3 in DNA: TGTGCCAGCAGTTCCAACAGGGGGAGCTCCTACGAGCAGTACTTC. Residues: CASSSNRGSSYEQYF.

The chain links TRBV11-2 to TRBJ2-1; D not resolved. CDR1 and CDR2 from the germline V gene are SGHAT and FQNNGV. With 0 bases removed from V and 7 bases from J, the gap between germline ends came to 16 bases. The CDR3 contains 16 residues. The CDR3 reads CASSLEIPSGWNEQFF. CDR3 sequence (DNA): TGTGCCAGCAGCTTAGAGATCCCTTCGGGCTGGAATGAGCAGTTCTTC.

This clonotype was seen repeatedly, ten times or more. J is TRBJ1-1 and V is TRBV6-2 or TRBV6-3; D might be TRBD1 (6 bases). Trimming took 7 bases from V and 4 from J, leaving 13 bases between them. The germline V gene has CDR1 MNHEY and CDR2 SVGEGT. CDR3 length: 13 residues. In DNA, the CDR3 is TGTGCCAGCATTAAGGGGGTTACCACTGAAGCTTTCTTT. This translates into CASIKGVTTEAFF.

This clonotype was seen at least ten times. The rearrangement links TRBV5-6 to TRBJ1-1; TRBD1 might be the D (5 bases). CDR3 size: 16 residues. The germline V and J ends were trimmed by 4 bases and 3 bases, with 19 bases remaining between them. Germline-derived CDR1 and CDR2 are SGHDT and YYEEEE. The CDR3 DNA reads as TGTGCCAGCAGCCGCATTTGGAGGGGTAGCGACACTGAAGCTTTCTTT. This codes for CASSRIWRGSDTEAFF.

The chain has TRBV14 and TRBJ2-7, with no clear D. Germline CDR1 is SGHDN and CDR2 is FVKESK. V lost 5 bases and J lost 2, with 13 bases in between. The length of the CDR3 is 14 residues. The CDR3 DNA reads TGTGCCAGCAGCGCGCGACCAGGTCCCTACGAGCAGTACTTC. Its translation is CASSARPGPYEQYF.